This T cell receptor (beta chain) was profiled in a study of vaccination and CD4 T cells after COVID-19. Whole-study findings and limits: In median terms, SARS-CoV-2-reactive clonotypes went from roughly 21 to 40, a nonsignificant rise.

Documented treatment: roughly ten-day PBMC culture with coronavirus spike peptide pools or control peptides (ViraFEST assay). T cells were expanded with peptide pools, and expanded clonotypes were identified by TCR sequencing. At the Johns Hopkins FTIC core, DNA taken from cultured CD4+ T cells was sequenced by way of the Oncomine TCR Beta short-read assay. A single record per CDR3 protein comes from TCRdb applying MiXCR to the PCR reads. The table has about 10,000 distinct CDR3 sequences, nearly 25% seen once. This clonotype has just a few counts. The antigen is not known. The CDR3 loop spans 16 amino acids. Germline V gene lookup returns CDR1 MNHNS and CDR2 SASEGT. The V gene end was trimmed by 4 bases and the J gene end by 4 bases; junction bases not matched to a gene: 10.

The specimen comprised CD4+ T cells from blood, cultured in vitro, sampled before SARS-CoV-2 vaccination. This TCR came from a human donor who received a COVID-19 vaccine. The rearrangement uses TRBV6-1 and TRBJ1-3, with 7 bases identical to TRBD1. The CDR3 region is CASSVRSGGTGNTIYF. In DNA form, the CDR3 reads TGTGCCAGCAGTGTCCGATCAGGGGGAACGGGAAACACCATATATTTT.